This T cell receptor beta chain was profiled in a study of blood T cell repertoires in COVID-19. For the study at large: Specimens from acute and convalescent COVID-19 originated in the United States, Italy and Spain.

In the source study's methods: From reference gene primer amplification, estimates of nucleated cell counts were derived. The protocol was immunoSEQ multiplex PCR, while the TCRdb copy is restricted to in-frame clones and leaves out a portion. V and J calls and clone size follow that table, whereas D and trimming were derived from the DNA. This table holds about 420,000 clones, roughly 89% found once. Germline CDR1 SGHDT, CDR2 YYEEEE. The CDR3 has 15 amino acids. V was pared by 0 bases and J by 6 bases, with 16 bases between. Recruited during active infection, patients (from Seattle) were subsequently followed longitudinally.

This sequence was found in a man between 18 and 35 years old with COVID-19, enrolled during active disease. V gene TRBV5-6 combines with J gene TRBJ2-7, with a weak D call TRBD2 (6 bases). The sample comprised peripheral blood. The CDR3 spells CASSLAVGAGLEQYF. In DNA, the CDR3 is TGTGCCAGCAGCTTGGCCGTAGGAGCGGGCCTCGAGCAGTACTTC.